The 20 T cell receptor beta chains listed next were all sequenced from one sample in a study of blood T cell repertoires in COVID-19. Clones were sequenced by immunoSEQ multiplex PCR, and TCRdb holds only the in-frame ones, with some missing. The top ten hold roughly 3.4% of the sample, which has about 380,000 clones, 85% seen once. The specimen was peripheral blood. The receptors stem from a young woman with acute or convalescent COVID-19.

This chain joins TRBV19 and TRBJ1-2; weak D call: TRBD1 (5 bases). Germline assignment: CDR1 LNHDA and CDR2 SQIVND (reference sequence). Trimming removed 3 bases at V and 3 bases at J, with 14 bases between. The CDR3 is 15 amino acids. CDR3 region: CASSIRALAHYGYTF. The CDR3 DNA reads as TGTGCCAGTAGTATCAGGGCTTTGGCCCACTATGGCTACACCTTC.

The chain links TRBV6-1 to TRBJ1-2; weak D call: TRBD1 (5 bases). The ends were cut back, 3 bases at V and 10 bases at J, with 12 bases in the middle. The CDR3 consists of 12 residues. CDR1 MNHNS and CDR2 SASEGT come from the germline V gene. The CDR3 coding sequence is TGTGCCAGCAGTGAGTTTTGGGGCCTCTACACCTTC. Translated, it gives CASSEFWGLYTF.

In nucleotides, the CDR3 is TGTGCCAGTAGTATAGTGCACAGGCCCTTGGACAATGAGCAGTTCTTC. Protein sequence: CASSIVHRPLDNEQFF. This chain uses TRBV19 with TRBJ2-1; D is possibly TRBD1 (5 bases). Trimming cost V 1 base and J 5 bases, with 15 bases left between them. This CDR3 has 16 residues. Germline CDR1 and CDR2: LNHDA and SQIVND (reference sequence).

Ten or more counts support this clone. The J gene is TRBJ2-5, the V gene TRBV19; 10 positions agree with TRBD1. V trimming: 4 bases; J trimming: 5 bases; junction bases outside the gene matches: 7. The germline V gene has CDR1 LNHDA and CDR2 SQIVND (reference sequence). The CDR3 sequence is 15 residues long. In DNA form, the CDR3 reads TGTGCCAGTAGTAGCCTCGACAGGGGGCAGGAGACCCAGTACTTC. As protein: CASSSLDRGQETQYF.

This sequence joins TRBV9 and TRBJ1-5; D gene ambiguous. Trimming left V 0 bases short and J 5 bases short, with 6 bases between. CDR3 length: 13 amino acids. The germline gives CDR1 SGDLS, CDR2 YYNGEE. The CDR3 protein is CASSVGGHQPQHF. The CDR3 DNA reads TGTGCCAGCAGCGTAGGAGGGCATCAGCCCCAGCATTTT.

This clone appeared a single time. CDR3 coding DNA: TGTGCCAGCAGCCGACGGACAGGGAACACTGAAGCTTTCTTT. Amino acid sequence: CASSRRTGNTEAFF. The rearrangement joins TRBV6-5 to TRBJ1-1; 7 bases are shared with TRBD1. The CDR3 length is 14 residues. V trimming: 6 bases; J trimming: 1 base; junction bases outside the gene matches: 5. Germline V gene data show CDR1 as MNHEY and CDR2 as SVGAGI.

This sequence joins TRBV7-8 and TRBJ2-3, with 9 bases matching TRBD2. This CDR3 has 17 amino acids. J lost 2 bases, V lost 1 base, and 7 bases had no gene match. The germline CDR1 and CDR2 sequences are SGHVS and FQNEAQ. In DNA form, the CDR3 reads TGTGCCAGCAGCTTAGGGGCGACTAGCGGTTTCACAGATACGCAGTATTTT. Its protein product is CASSLGATSGFTDTQYF.

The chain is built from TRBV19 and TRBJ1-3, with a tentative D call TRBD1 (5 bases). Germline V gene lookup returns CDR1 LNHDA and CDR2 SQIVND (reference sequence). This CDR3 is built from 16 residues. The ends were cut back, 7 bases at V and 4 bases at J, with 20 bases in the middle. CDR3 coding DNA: TGTGCCAGTACTACTGCCGGGACTTTAGGCGGAAACACCATATATTTT. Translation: CASTTAGTLGGNTIYF. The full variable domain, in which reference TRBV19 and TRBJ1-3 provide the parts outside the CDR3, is DGGITQSPKYLFRKEGQNVTLSCEQNLNHDAMYWYRQDPGQGLRLIYYSQIVNDFQKGDIAEGYSVSREKKESFPLTVTSAQKNPTAFYLCASTTAGTLGGNTIYFGEGSWLTVV.

Here the CDR3 reads CASSIAGPRGSSYNSPLHF. The CDR3 nucleotides read TGTGCCAGTAGTATAGCGGGACCGCGGGGAAGCTCCTATAATTCACCCCTCCACTTT. The chain couples TRBV19 to TRBJ1-6; D is perhaps TRBD1 (5 bases). CDR1 LNHDA and CDR2 SQIVND come from the germline V gene (reference sequence). V was cut by 1 base and J by 0 bases, with 16 bases left in between. This CDR3 is 19 amino acids long. The full variable domain, in which reference TRBV19 and TRBJ1-6 provide the parts outside the CDR3, is DGGITQSPKYLFRKEGQNVTLSCEQNLNHDAMYWYRQDPGQGLRLIYYSQIVNDFQKGDIAEGYSVSREKKESFPLTVTSAQKNPTAFYLCASSIAGPRGSSYNSPLHFGNGTRLTVT.

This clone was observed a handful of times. The CDR3 reads CASSETSGEGTQYF. In DNA, the CDR3 is TGCGCCAGCAGCGAAACTAGCGGGGAAGGGACCCAGTACTTC. The chain employs TRBV5-1 and TRBJ2-5; 10 nucleotides align to TRBD2. CDR3 size: 14 residues. V gave up 4 bases and J gave up 7 bases; unmatched junction bases: 7. Per the germline V gene, CDR1 is SGHRS and CDR2 is YFSETQ.

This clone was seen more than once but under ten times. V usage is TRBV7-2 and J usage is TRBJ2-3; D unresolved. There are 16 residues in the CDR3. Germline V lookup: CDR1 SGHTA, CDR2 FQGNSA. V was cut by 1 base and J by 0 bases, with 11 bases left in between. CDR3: CASSLGARTSTDTQYF. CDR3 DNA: TGTGCCAGCAGCTTAGGGGCCAGAACTAGCACAGATACGCAGTATTTT.

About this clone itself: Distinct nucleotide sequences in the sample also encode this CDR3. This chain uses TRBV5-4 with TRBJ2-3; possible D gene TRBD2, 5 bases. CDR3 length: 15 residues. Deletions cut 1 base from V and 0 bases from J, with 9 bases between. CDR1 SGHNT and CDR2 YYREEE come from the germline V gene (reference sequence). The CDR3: CASSLSGTSTDTQYF. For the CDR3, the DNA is TGTGCCAGCAGCTTGTCGGGAACTAGCACAGATACGCAGTATTTT.

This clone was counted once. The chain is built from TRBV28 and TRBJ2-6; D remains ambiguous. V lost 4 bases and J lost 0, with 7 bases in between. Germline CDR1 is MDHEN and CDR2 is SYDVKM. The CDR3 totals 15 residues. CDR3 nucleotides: TGTGCCAGCAGTTCCCGGGTCTCTGGGGCCAACGTCCTGACTTTC. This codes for CASSSRVSGANVLTF.

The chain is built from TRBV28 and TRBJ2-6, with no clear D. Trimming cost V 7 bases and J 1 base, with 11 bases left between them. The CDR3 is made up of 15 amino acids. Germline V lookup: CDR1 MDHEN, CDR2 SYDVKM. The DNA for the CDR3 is TGTGCCAGCACCCCTAGACTTTCTGGGGCCAACGTCCTGACTTTC. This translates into CASTPRLSGANVLTF.

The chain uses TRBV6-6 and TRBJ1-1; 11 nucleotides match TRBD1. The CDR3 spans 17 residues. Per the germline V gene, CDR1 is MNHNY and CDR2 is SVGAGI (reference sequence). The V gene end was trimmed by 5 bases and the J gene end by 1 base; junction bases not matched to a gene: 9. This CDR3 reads CASSRGTGGERNTEAFF. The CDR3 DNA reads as TGTGCCAGCAGTCGAGGGACAGGGGGAGAAAGGAACACTGAAGCTTTCTTT.

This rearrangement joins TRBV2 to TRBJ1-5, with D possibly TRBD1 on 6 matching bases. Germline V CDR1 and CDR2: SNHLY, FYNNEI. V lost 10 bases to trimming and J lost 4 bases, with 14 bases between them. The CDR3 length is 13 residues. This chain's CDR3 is CATSTGRNQPQHF. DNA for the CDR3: TGTGCCACGTCTACAGGGAGAAATCAGCCCCAGCATTTT. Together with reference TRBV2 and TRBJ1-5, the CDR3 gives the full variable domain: EPEVTQTPSHQVTQMGQEVILRCVPISNHLYFYWYRQILGQKVEFLVSFYNNEISEKSEIFDDQFSVERPDGSNFTLKIRSTKLEDSAMYFCATSTGRNQPQHFGDGTRLSIL.

CDR3 in DNA: TGCGCCAGCAGTGAGGGAAACAGGGTTGGCGAAAAACTGTTTTTT. This sequence encodes CASSEGNRVGEKLFF. The rearrangement joins TRBV10-1 to TRBJ1-4; TRBD1 might be the D (6 bases). The germline V and J ends were trimmed by 2 bases and 8 bases, with 15 bases remaining between them. This CDR3 is built from 15 residues. The germline V gene encodes CDR1 WNHNN and CDR2 SYGVQD (reference sequence).

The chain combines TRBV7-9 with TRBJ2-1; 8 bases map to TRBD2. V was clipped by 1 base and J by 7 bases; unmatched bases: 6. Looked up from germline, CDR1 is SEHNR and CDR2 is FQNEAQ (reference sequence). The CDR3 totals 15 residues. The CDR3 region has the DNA TGTGCCAGCAGCTTAGACGGCGGGAGGTGGAATGAGCAGTTCTTC. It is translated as CASSLDGGRWNEQFF.

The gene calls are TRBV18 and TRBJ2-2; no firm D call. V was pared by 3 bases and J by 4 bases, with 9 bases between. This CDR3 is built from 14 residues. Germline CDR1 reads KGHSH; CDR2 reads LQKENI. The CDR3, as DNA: TGTGCCAGCTCACCGAGTTCTATCACCGGGGAGCTGTTTTTT. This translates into CASSPSSITGELFF.

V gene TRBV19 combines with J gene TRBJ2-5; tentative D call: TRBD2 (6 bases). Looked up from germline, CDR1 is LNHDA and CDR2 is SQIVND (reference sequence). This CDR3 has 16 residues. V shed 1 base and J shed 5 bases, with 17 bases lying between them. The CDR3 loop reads CASSIGRTREDETQYF. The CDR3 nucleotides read TGTGCCAGTAGTATAGGACGTACGAGGGAGGACGAGACCCAGTACTTC.